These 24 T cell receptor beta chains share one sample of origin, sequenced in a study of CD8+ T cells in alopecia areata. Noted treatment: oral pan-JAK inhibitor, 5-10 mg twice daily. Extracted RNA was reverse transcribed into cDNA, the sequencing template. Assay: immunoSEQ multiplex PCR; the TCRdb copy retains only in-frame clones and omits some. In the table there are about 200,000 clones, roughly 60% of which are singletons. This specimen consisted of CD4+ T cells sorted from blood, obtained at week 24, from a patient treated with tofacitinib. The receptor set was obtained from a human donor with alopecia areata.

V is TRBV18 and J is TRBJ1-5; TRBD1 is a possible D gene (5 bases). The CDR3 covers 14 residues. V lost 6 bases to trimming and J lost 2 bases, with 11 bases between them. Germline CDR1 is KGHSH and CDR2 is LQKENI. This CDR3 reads CASSSDSGNQPQHF. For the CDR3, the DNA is TGTGCCAGCTCGTCCGACAGTGGCAATCAGCCCCAGCATTTT.

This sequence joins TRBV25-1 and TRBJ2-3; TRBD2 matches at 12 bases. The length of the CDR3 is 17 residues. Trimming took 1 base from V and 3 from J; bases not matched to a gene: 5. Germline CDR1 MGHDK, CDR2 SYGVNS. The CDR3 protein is CASSEFTSGRSTDTQYF. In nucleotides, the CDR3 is TGTGCCAGCAGTGAATTTACTAGCGGGAGGTCTACAGATACGCAGTATTTT.

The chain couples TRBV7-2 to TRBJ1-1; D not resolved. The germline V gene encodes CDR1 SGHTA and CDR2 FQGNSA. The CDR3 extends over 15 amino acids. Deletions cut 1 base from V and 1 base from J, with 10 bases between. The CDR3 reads CASSLGVTRNTEAFF. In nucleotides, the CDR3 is TGTGCCAGCAGCTTAGGGGTAACAAGGAACACTGAAGCTTTCTTT.

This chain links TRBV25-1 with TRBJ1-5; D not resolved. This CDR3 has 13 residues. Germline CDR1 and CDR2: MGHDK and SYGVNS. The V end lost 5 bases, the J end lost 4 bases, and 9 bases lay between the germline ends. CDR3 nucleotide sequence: TGTGCCAGCAGTATGGGAGGTAATCAGCCCCAGCATTTT. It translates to CASSMGGNQPQHF.

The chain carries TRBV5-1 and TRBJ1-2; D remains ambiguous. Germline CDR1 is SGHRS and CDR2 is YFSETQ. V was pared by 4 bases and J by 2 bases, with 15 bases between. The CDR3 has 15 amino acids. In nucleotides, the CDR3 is TGCGCCAGCAGCAATCCGATCACGGCCAACTATGGCTACACCTTC. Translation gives CASSNPITANYGYTF.

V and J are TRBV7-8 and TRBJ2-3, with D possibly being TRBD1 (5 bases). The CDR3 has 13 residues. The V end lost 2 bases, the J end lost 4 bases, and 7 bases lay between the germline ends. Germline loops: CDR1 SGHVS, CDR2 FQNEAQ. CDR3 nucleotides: TGTGCCAGCAGCTTAAGGGGCCCAGATACGCAGTATTTT. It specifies CASSLRGPDTQYF.

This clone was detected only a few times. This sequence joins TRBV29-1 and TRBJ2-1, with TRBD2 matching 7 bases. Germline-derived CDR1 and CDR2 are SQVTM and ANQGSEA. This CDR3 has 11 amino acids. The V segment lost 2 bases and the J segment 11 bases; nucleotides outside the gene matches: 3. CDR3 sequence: CSVEWGGKQFF. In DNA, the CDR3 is TGCAGCGTTGAATGGGGGGGGAAGCAGTTCTTC.

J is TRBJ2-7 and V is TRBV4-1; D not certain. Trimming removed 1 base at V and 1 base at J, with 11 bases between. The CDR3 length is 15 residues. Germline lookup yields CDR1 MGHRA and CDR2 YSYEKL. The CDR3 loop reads CASSQVWQESYEQYF. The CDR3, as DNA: TGCGCCAGCAGCCAAGTGTGGCAGGAGTCCTACGAGCAGTACTTC.

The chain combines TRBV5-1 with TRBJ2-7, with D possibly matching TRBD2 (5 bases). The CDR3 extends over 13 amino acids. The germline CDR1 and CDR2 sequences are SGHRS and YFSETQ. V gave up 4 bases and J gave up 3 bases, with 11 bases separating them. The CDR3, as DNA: TGCGCCAGCAGCAGTTCCCGGGGCTACGAGCAGTACTTC. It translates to CASSSSRGYEQYF.

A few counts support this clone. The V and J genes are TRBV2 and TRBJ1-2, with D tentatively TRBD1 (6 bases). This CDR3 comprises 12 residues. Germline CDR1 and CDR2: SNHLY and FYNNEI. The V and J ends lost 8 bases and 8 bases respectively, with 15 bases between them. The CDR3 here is CASETGNEGYTF. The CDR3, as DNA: TGTGCCAGCGAGACAGGAAACGAGGGCTACACCTTC.

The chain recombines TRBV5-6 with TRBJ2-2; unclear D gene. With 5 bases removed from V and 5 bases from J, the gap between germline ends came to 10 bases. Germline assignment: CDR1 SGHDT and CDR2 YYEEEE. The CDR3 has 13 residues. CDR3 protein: CASRVSRTGELFF. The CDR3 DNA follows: TGTGCCAGCAGAGTTTCACGAACCGGGGAGCTGTTTTTT.

The CDR3 protein is CASSSPSTDTQYF. The DNA for the CDR3 is TGTGCCAGCAGCTCCCCTAGCACAGATACGCAGTATTTT. This chain uses TRBV7-2 with TRBJ2-3; D is unclear. Deletions cut 4 bases from V and 0 bases from J, with 5 bases between. Germline CDR1 reads SGHTA; CDR2 reads FQGNSA. The CDR3 runs 13 residues.

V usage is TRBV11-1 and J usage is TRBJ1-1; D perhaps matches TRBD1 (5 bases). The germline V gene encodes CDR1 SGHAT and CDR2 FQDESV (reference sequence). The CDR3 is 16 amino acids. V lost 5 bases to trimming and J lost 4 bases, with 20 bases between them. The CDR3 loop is CASSPPFSGRGTEAFF. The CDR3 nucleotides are TGTGCCAGCAGCCCGCCCTTCTCGGGAAGGGGCACTGAAGCTTTCTTT.

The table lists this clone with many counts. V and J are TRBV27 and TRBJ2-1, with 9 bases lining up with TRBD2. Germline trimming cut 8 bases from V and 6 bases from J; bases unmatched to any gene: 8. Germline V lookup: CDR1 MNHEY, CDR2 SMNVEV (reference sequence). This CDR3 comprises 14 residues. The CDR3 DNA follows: TGTGCCAGCCACCGCGGGAGGGCCTCCAATGAGCAGTTCTTC. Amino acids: CASHRGRASNEQFF.

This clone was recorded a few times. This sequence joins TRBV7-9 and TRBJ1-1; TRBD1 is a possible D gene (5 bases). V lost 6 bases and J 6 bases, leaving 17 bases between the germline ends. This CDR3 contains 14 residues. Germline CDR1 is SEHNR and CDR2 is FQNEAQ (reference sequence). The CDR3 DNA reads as TGTGCCAGCAGTCAATTGTCCAGGGTCGCTGAAGCTTTCTTT. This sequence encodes CASSQLSRVAEAFF.

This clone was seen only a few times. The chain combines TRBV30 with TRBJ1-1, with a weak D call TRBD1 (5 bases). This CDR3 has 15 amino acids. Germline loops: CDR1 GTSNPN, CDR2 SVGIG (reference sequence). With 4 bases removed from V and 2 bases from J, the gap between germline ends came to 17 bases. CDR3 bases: TGTGCCTGGACCCCGGGGGGGGTGAGAAACACTGAAGCTTTCTTT. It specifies CAWTPGGVRNTEAFF.

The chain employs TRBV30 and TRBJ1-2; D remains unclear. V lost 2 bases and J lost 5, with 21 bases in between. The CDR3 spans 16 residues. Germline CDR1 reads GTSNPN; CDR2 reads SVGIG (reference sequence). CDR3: CAWSNGRDRPLYGYTF. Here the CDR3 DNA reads TGTGCCTGGAGTAACGGACGAGATCGGCCGCTATATGGCTACACCTTC.

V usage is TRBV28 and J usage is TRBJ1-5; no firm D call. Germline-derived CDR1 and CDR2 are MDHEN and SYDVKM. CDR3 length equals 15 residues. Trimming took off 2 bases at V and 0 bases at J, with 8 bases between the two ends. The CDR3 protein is CASSLGSPSNQPQHF. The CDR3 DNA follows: TGTGCCAGCAGTTTAGGCAGTCCTAGCAATCAGCCCCAGCATTTT.

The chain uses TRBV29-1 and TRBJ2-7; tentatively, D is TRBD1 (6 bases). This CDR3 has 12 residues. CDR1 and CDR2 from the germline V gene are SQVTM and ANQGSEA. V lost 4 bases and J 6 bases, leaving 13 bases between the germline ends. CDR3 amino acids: CSVARTASEQYF. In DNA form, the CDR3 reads TGCAGCGTTGCCCGGACAGCCTCCGAGCAGTACTTC.

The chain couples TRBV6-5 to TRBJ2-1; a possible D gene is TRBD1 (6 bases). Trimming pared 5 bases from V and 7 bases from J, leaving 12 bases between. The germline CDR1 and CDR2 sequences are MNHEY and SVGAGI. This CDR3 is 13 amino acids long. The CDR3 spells CASSQGTGNEQFF. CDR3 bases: TGTGCCAGCAGTCAAGGTACAGGGAATGAGCAGTTCTTC.

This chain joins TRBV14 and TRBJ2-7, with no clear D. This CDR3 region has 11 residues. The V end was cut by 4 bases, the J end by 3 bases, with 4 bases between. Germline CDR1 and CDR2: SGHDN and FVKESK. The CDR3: CASSPGYEQYF. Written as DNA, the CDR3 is TGTGCCAGCAGCCCGGGCTACGAGCAGTACTTC.

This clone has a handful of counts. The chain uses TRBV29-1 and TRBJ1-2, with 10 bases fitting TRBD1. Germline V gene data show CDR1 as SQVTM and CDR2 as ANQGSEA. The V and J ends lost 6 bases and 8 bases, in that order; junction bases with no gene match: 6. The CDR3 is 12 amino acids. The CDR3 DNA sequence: TGCAGCGTGACAGGGGGCGCGCAAGGCTACACCTTC. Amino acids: CSVTGGAQGYTF.

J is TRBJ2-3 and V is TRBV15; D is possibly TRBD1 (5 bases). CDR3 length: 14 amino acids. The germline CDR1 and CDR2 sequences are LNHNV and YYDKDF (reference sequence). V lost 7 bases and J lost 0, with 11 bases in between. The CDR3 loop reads CATKQAVSTDTQYF. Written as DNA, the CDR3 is TGTGCCACCAAACAGGCGGTTAGCACAGATACGCAGTATTTT.

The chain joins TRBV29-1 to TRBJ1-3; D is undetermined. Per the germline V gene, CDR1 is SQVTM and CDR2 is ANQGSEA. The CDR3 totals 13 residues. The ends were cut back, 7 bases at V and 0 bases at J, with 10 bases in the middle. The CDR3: CSAGGFSGNTIYF. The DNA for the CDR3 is TGCAGCGCAGGAGGGTTCTCTGGAAACACCATATATTTT.